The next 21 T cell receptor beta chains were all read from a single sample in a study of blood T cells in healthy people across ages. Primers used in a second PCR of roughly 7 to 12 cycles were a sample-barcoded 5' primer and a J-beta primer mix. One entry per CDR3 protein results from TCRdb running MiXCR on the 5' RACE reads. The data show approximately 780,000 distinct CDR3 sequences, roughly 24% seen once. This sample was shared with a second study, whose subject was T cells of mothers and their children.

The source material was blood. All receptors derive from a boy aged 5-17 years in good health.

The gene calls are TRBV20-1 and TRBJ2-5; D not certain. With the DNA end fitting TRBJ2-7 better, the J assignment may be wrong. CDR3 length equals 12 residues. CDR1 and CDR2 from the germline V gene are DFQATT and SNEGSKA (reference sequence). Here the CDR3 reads CSAPRSPYEQYF. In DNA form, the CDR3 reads TGCAGTGCTCCGAGGTCCCCCTACGAGCAGTACTTC.

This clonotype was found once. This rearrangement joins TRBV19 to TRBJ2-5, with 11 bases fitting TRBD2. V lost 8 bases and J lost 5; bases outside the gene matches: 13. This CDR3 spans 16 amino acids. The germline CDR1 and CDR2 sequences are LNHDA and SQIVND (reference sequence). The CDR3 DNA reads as TGTGCCAGTGGAGCTGGTAGCGGGGGGGCCCTCGAGACCCAGTACTTC. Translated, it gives CASGAGSGGALETQYF.

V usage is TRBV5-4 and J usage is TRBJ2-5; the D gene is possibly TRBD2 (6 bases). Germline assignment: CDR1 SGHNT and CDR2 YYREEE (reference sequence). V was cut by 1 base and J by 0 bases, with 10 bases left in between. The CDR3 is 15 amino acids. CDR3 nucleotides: TGTGCCAGCAGCTTGACGGGGGAGTACCAAGAGACCCAGTACTTC. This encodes CASSLTGEYQETQYF.

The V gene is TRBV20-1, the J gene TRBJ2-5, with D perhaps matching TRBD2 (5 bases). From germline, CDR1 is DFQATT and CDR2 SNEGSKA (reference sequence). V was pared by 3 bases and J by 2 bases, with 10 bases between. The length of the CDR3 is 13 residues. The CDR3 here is CSASVQRQETQYF. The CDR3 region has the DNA TGCAGTGCTAGCGTACAGCGGCAAGAGACCCAGTACTTC.

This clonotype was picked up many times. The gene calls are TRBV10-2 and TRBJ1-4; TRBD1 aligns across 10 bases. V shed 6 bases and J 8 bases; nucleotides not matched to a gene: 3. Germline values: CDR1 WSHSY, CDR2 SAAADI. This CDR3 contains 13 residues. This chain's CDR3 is CASRGQGNEKLFF. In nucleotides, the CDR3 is TGCGCCAGCAGGGGACAGGGGAACGAAAAACTGTTTTTT.

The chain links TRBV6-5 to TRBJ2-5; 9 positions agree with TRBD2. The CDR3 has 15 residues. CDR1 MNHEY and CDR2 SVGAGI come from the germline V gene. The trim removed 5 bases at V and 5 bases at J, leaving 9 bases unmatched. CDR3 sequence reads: CASSQRGAPWETQYF. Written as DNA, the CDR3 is TGTGCCAGCAGTCAGCGGGGGGCGCCTTGGGAGACCCAGTACTTC.

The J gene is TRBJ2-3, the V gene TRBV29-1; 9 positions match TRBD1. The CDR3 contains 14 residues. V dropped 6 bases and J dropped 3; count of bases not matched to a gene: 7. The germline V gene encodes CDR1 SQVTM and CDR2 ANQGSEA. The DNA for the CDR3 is TGCAGCGTCAACCCGACAGGGGGTACAGATACGCAGTATTTT. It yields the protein CSVNPTGGTDTQYF.

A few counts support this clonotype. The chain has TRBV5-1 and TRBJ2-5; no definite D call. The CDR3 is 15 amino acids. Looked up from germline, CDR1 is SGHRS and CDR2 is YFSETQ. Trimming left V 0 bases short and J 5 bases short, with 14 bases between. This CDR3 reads CASSLGRSGWETQYF. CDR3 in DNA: TGCGCCAGCAGCTTGGGGCGATCGGGTTGGGAGACCCAGTACTTC.

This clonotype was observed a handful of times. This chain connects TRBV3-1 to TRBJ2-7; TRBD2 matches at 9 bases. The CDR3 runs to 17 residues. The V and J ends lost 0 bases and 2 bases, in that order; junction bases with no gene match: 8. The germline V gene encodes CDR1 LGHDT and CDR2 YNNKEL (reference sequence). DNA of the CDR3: TGTGCCAGCAGCCAAGAAATTCGTCTAGCGGGGACCTACGAGCAGTACTTC. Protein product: CASSQEIRLAGTYEQYF.

Written as DNA, the CDR3 is TGTGCCAGCAGCCCGGGGGACAGTTCCAACTATGGCTACACCTTC. It yields the protein CASSPGDSSNYGYTF. The chain recombines TRBV5-5 with TRBJ1-2; 7 nucleotides agree with TRBD1. The CDR3 spans 15 residues. V was pared by 4 bases and J by 2 bases, with 8 bases of the junction left unmatched. Germline V CDR1 and CDR2: SGHKS, YYEKEE (reference sequence). The full variable domain, rest sourced from reference TRBV5-5 and TRBJ1-2, is DAGVTQSPTHLIKTRGQQVTLRCSPISGHKSVSWYQQVLGQGPQFIFQYYEKEERGRGNFPDRFSARQFPNYSSELNVNALLLGDSALYLCASSPGDSSNYGYTFGSGTRLTVV.

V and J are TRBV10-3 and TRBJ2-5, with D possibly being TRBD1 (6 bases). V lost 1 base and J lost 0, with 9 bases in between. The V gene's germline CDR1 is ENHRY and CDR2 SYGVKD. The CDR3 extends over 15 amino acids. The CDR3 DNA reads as TGTGCCATCAGTGAGTTCGGACAGAACCAAGAGACCCAGTACTTC. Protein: CAISEFGQNQETQYF.

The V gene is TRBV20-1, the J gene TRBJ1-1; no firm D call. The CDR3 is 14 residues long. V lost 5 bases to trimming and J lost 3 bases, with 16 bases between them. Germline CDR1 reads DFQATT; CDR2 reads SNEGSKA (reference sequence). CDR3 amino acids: CSASRGGLDTEAFF. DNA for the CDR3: TGCAGTGCTTCCCGGGGTGGGTTGGACACTGAAGCTTTCTTT.

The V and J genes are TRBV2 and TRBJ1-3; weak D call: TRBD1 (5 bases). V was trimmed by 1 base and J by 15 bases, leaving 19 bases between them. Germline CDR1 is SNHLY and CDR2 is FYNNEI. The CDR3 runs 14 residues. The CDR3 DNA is TGTGCCAGCAGTGAAGAATGGTCAGACCCGGGGCCATATTTT. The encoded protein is CASSEEWSDPGPYF.

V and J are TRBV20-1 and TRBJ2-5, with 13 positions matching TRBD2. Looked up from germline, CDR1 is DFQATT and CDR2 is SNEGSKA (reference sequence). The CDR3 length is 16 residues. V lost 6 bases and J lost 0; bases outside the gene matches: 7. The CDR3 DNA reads TGCAGTGCAAAGGGACTAGCGGGGCCCTACCAAGAGACCCAGTACTTC. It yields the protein CSAKGLAGPYQETQYF.

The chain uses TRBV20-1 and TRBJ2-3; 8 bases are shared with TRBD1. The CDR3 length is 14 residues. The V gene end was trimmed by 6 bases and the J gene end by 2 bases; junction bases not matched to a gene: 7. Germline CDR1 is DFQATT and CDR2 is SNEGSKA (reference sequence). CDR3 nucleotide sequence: TGCAGTGCAGGGGACAGGACATTCACAGATACGCAGTATTTT. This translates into CSAGDRTFTDTQYF.

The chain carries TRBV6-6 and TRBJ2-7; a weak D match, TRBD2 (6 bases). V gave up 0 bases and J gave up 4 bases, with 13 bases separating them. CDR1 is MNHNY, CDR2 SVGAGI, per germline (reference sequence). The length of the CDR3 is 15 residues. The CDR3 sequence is CASSYSGRTGYEQYF. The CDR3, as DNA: TGTGCCAGCAGTTACTCTGGGAGGACTGGGTACGAGCAGTACTTC.

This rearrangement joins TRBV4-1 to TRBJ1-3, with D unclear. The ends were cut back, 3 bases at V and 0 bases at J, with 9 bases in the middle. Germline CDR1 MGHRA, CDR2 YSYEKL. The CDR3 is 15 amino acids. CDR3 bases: TGCGCCAGCAGCCAGCTCTTTTTCTCTGGAAACACCATATATTTT. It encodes CASSQLFFSGNTIYF.

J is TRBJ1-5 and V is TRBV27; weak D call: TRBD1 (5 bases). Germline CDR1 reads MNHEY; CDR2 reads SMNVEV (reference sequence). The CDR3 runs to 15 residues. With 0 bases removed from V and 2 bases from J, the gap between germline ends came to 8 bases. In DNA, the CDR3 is TGTGCCAGCAGTTTATCAATGGGGGGCAATCAGCCCCAGCATTTT. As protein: CASSLSMGGNQPQHF.

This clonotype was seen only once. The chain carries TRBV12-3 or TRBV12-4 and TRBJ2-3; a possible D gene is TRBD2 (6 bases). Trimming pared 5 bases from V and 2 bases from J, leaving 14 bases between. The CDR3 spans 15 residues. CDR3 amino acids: CASSIGLGLTDTQYF. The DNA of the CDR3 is TGTGCCAGCAGTATCGGACTGGGACTCACAGATACGCAGTATTTT.

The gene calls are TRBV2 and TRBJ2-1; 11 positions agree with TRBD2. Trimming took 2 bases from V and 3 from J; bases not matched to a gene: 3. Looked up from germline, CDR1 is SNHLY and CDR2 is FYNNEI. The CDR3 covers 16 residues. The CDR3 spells CASSELLAGDYNEQFF. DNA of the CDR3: TGTGCCAGCAGTGAATTACTAGCGGGGGACTACAATGAGCAGTTCTTC.

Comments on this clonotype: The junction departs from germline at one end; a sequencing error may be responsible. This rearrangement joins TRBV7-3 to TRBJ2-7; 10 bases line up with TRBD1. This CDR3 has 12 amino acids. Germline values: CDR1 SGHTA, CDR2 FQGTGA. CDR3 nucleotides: TGTGCCGGCAGCTCCCGGGACAGGGGAGCGTACTTC. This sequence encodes CAGSSRDRGAYF.